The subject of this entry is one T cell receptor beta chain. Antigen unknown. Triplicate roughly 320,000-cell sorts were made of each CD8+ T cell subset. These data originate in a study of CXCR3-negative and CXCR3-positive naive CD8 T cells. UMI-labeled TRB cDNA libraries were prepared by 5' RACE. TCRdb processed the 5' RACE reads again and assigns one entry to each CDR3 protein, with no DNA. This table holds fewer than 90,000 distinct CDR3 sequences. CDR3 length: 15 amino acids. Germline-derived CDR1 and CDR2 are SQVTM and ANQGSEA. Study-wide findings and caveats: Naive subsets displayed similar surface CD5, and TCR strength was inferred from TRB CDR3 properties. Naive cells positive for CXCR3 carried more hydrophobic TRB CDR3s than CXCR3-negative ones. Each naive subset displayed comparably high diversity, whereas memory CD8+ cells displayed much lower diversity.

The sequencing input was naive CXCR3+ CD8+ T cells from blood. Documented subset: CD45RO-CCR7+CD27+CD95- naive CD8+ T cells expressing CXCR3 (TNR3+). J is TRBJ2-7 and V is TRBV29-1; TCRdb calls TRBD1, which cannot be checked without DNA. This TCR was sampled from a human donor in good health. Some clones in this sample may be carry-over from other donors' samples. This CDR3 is CSVLIEGRLTYEQYF.